This T cell receptor (beta chain) stems from a study of blood T cell repertoires in COVID-19. As originally analysed: Reference gene primer amplification yielded estimated nucleated cell counts. Sequencing used immunoSEQ multiplex PCR; TCRdb keeps in-frame clones, though not all of them. V, J and clone size derive from that table, while D and trimming were established from the DNA sequence. Of 130,000 or so clones listed, about 87% are singletons. The table lists this clone with a count of one. This CDR3 is 16 amino acids long. CDR1 is LNHDA and CDR2 is SQIVND in the germline V gene (reference sequence). V was clipped by 5 bases and J by 8 bases; unmatched bases: 11.

The TCR originated in a man in his 60s with active or convalescent COVID-19. J is TRBJ2-3 and V is TRBV19; TRBD2 matches 12 bases. Sample: peripheral blood. The CDR3 coding sequence is TGTGCCAGTAGTCCCTCCCCTAGCGGGAGGGCCTCTACGCAGTATTTT. Protein product: CASSPSPSGRASTQYF.